This is a list of T cell receptor beta chains from one sample in a study of response to subunit inactivated influenza vaccine. In TCRdb, the RT-PCR reads were re-called with MiXCR into one record per CDR3 protein. Of hundreds of thousands of distinct CDR3 sequences in the sample, around a sixth were seen once. The sample was PBMCs from blood, taken about 5 days after vaccination. The origin of the receptors is a man aged 50 or older who received an inactivated influenza vaccine. Both conserved end residues are part of each CDR3. The D gene is left open where the match is weak. Size values are once, few and many counts, or a class for expanded clones, and some rows have none.

>NA|TRBJ2-7|few|TRBV20-1
CSAPQRSSYEQYF
TGCAGTGCTCCACAGCGAAGCTCCTACGAGCAGTACTTC
>TRBD2|TRBJ2-5|NA|TRBV6-4
CASSDGGGETQYF
TGTGCCAGCAGTGACGGCGGGGGGGAGACCCAGTACTTC
>NA|TRBJ2-5|few|TRBV12-3/TRBV12-4
CASSFFNGPAGTQYF
TGTGCCAGCAGTTTTTTTAACGGACCTGCTGGGACCCAGTACTTC
>TRBD1|TRBJ1-1|NA|TRBV5-1
CASSPNYRGPVNTEAFF
TGCGCCAGCAGCCCCAACTACAGGGGGCCTGTGAACACTGAAGCTTTCTTT
>NA|TRBJ2-7|many|TRBV11-2
CASSLYTLQQYF
TGTGCCAGCAGCTTATACACCCTCCAGCAGTACTTC
>TRBD1|TRBJ2-5|NA|TRBV10-3
CAISLGTGGSQETQYF
TGTGCCATCAGCTTGGGGACAGGGGGTTCGCAAGAGACCCAGTACTTC
>NA|TRBJ2-5|few|TRBV12-3/TRBV12-4
CASNLVGLDETQYF
TGTGCCAGCAACTTAGTCGGTCTGGACGAGACCCAGTACTTC
>TRBD2|TRBJ2-4|NA|TRBV7-9
CASTNPLAGAFMGIQYF
TGTGCCAGCACCAATCCGCTAGCGGGAGCCTTTATGGGCATTCAGTACTTC
>NA|TRBJ1-1|many|TRBV13
CASSFPLNTEAFF
TGTGCCAGCAGCTTTCCCTTGAACACTGAAGCTTTCTTT
>TRBD2|TRBJ2-2|few|TRBV6-1
CASRPLAGGTTGELFF
TGTGCCAGCAGACCACTAGCGGGAGGCACCACCGGGGAGCTGTTTTTT
>NA|TRBJ2-2|many|TRBV6-1
CASRPGHDTGELFF
TGTGCCAGCAGACCGGGACACGACACCGGGGAGCTGTTTTTT
>NA|TRBJ2-7|few|TRBV9
CASSVGSEQYF
TGTGCCAGCAGCGTTGGGAGCGAGCAGTACTTC
>NA|TRBJ1-2|NA|TRBV7-9
CASSRGQINYGYTF
TGTGCCAGCAGTAGAGGACAGATAAACTATGGCTACACCTTC
>NA|TRBJ2-1|NA|TRBV28
CASSLNVLNEQFF
TGTGCCAGCAGTTTGAATGTCCTAAATGAGCAGTTCTTC
>TRBD2|TRBJ2-7|NA|TRBV29-1
CSVTRTSGNYEQYF
TGCAGCGTTACGCGGACTAGCGGGAACTACGAGCAGTACTTC
>TRBD2|TRBJ2-1|few|TRBV20-1
CSASEASGAPREQFF
TGCAGTGCTAGTGAGGCTAGCGGGGCCCCTCGGGAGCAGTTCTTC
>NA|TRBJ2-7|NA|TRBV7-6
CASSPRTKYEQYF
TGTGCCAGCAGCCCAAGGACTAAATACGAGCAGTACTTC
>NA|TRBJ2-3|NA|TRBV7-3
CASADGRTDTQYF
TGTGCCAGCGCGGATGGGAGAACAGATACGCAGTATTTT
>NA|TRBJ2-6|NA|TRBV5-4
CASSLWLSSGANVLTF
TGTGCCAGCAGCTTGTGGTTAAGTTCTGGGGCCAACGTCCTGACTTTC
>NA|TRBJ2-7|few|TRBV6-5
CASSYSSSGYGVSYEQYF
TGTGCCAGCAGTTACTCGTCGTCAGGGTACGGGGTATCCTACGAGCAGTACTTC
>TRBD1|TRBJ2-2|many|TRBV12-3/TRBV12-4
CASRKGRDRVGTGELFF
TGTGCCAGCAGAAAAGGCCGGGACAGGGTGGGAACCGGGGAGCTGTTTTTT
>NA|TRBJ1-4|NA|TRBV12-3/TRBV12-4
CASSTDNHNEKLFF
TGTGCCAGCAGTACAGACAACCATAATGAAAAACTGTTTTTT
>NA|TRBJ2-3|NA|TRBV5-1
CASSLGGLPATDTQYF
TGCGCCAGCAGCTTGGGGGGACTGCCCGCCACAGATACGCAGTATTTT
>NA|TRBJ2-7|few|TRBV15
CATSRSGLSSYEQYF
TGTGCCACCAGCAGAAGCGGACTGAGCTCCTACGAGCAGTACTTC
>NA|TRBJ1-6|NA|TRBV11-2
CASTRGRAKSSYNSPLHF
TGTGCCAGCACCCGAGGACGGGCCAAAAGCTCCTATAATTCACCCCTCCACTTT
>NA|TRBJ1-4|few|TRBV10-3
CAISDGGAREKLFF
TGTGCCATCAGTGATGGGGGGGCGCGCGAAAAACTGTTTTTT
>NA|TRBJ2-7|NA|TRBV12-3/TRBV12-4
CASSFNPQGVGEQYF
TGTGCCAGCAGTTTTAATCCACAGGGAGTTGGAGAGCAGTACTTC
>NA|TRBJ2-7|NA|TRBV6-5
CASSYSPFYEQYF
TGTGCCAGCAGTTACTCGCCCTTCTACGAGCAGTACTTC
>NA|TRBJ2-1|NA|TRBV12-3/TRBV12-4
CASSPYRDNEQFF
TGTGCCAGCAGTCCCTACAGGGACAATGAGCAGTTCTTC
>NA|TRBJ2-3|few|TRBV20-1
CSARSGGVGDTQYF
TGCAGTGCTAGGTCCGGCGGGGTGGGAGATACGCAGTATTTT
>TRBD2|TRBJ2-3|few|TRBV28
CASSPWTSGGLYSTDTQYF
TGTGCCAGCAGTCCCTGGACTAGCGGGGGGCTTTATAGCACAGATACGCAGTATTTT
>NA|TRBJ1-2|few|TRBV20-1
CSARVPPVANYGYTF
TGCAGTGCTAGAGTTCCTCCGGTGGCTAACTATGGCTACACCTTC
>NA|TRBJ2-2|many|TRBV12-3/TRBV12-4
CASITSPGELFF
TGTGCCAGCATCACTAGTCCTGGGGAGCTGTTTTTT
>NA|TRBJ2-5|NA|TRBV28
CASGSWGDQETQYF
TGTGCCAGCGGGTCGTGGGGAGACCAAGAGACCCAGTACTTC
>TRBD1|TRBJ2-1|many|TRBV10-3
CAIGSGQGGNEQFF
TGTGCCATTGGTTCGGGACAGGGGGGCAATGAGCAGTTCTTC
>TRBD2|TRBJ2-3|few|TRBV28
CASSILAGAGDTQYF
TGTGCCAGCAGTATCCTAGCGGGGGCCGGGGATACGCAGTATTTT
>NA|TRBJ2-7|many|TRBV7-8
CASSLLARGVAYEQYF
TGTGCCAGCAGCTTGTTGGCCAGGGGGGTCGCCTACGAGCAGTACTTC
>NA|TRBJ2-5|NA|TRBV28
CASSPRAAGQETQYF
TGTGCCAGCAGTCCCCGGGCAGCCGGACAAGAGACCCAGTACTTC
>TRBD2|TRBJ2-5|many|TRBV5-1
CASSLNGGRAETQYF
TGCGCCAGCAGCTTGAATGGCGGGAGGGCTGAGACCCAGTACTTC
>TRBD1|TRBJ2-7|few|TRBV29-1
CSVEDRTGTGGNYEQYF
TGCAGCGTTGAAGATCGGACCGGGACAGGGGGCAACTACGAGCAGTACTTC
>TRBD2|TRBJ2-3|NA|TRBV29-1
CSGRMMAGDGDTQYF
TGCAGCGGCCGAATGATGGCGGGAGACGGAGATACGCAGTATTTT
>NA|TRBJ1-2|NA|TRBV12-3/TRBV12-4
CASSFGQGRDGYTF
TGTGCCAGCAGTTTCGGGCAGGGCAGGGATGGCTACACCTTC
>NA|TRBJ2-7|NA|TRBV12-3/TRBV12-4
CASSFMGATEQYF
TGTGCCAGCAGTTTTATGGGGGCCACCGAGCAGTACTTC
>TRBD2|TRBJ2-3|NA|TRBV7-7
CASSPLAGRPTDTQYF
TGTGCCAGCAGCCCTCTAGCGGGGAGACCCACAGATACGCAGTATTTT
>TRBD2|TRBJ2-3|NA|TRBV5-1
CASSLRFMQAGNTDTQYF
TGCGCCAGCAGCTTGAGGTTCATGCAAGCGGGAAACACAGATACGCAGTATTTT
>TRBD2|TRBJ2-3|few|TRBV18
CASSTGLATGDTQYF
TGTGCCAGCTCAACAGGACTAGCGACCGGAGATACGCAGTATTTT
>TRBD2|TRBJ2-1|many|TRBV4-2
CASSQELAGGYNEQFF
TGTGCCAGCAGCCAAGAACTAGCGGGGGGTTACAATGAGCAGTTCTTC
>NA|TRBJ2-7|few|TRBV29-1
CSVGVPGPEQYF
TGCAGCGTTGGGGTCCCGGGACCCGAGCAGTACTTC
>TRBD1|TRBJ2-3|few|TRBV20-1
CSASSDRVSTDTQYF
TGCAGTGCTAGCTCGGACAGGGTGAGCACAGATACGCAGTATTTT
>TRBD1|TRBJ1-1|few|TRBV5-6
CASSLGQGTLNTEAFF
TGTGCCAGCAGCTTGGGACAGGGGACCCTGAACACTGAAGCTTTCTTT